This T cell receptor (beta chain) stems from a study of shared clonotypes between healthy human individuals. About the study: Per-donor plates numbered three CD4 naive, three CD4 memory, two CD8 naive and one CD8 memory. Study observations and caveats: With a handful of donors compared, around 4.7% of naive CD4 clonotypes were shared. Generally, naive subsets (rather than memory subsets) showed larger estimated richness.

As for this clone: Antigen specificity is unknown.

This table comes from immunoSEQ multiplex PCR, and its TCRdb copy is limited to in-frame clones, with some not included. The profile shows millions of clones, roughly 92% of them singletons. The CDR3 sequence is 13 residues long. Germline V gives CDR1 MGHDK, CDR2 SYGVNS. The V and J ends lost 8 bases and 1 base respectively, with 11 bases between them. Input material: naive CD4+ T cells sorted from blood. Subset indicated: CD45RA+ positively selected. The chain uses TRBV25-1 and TRBJ1-1; D is ambiguous. The sequence was obtained from a man aged 18-30 years in good health. CDR3 protein: CASQKAPNTEAFF. DNA of the CDR3: TGTGCCAGCCAGAAGGCCCCGAACACTGAAGCTTTCTTT.